This note documents a single T cell receptor (beta chain) sequence. Its antigen remains unknown. PCR primers comprised 60 Vbeta and 13 Jbeta primers. Method: immunoSEQ multiplex PCR; TCRdb's copy keeps in-frame clones and lacks some. There are 200,000 to 250,000 clones in the sample, with about 1% held by the top ten. The source of the sample is a study of cytomegalovirus exposure and HLA in healthy donors. Regarding the study as a whole: According to the study, 160 or so TCR beta chains were cytomegalovirus-associated. A link between a missense DCLRE1C variant and TCR beta V- and J-gene trimming emerged from a later analysis. What was likely a sequencing artifact was a cluster of highly shared sequence variants.

Sequencing was performed on PBMCs. This sequence originates from a girl aged 2 to 10 in good health and CMV-seropositive.

The CDR3 loop is CAISGQKSYNEQFF. The CDR3 DNA reads as TGTGCCATCAGTGGTCAGAAATCCTACAATGAGCAGTTCTTC. V usage is TRBV10-3 and J usage is TRBJ2-1; D is unresolved. This CDR3 contains 14 residues. Trimming pared 4 bases from V and 1 base from J, leaving 8 bases between. Germline CDR1 and CDR2: ENHRY and SYGVKD.